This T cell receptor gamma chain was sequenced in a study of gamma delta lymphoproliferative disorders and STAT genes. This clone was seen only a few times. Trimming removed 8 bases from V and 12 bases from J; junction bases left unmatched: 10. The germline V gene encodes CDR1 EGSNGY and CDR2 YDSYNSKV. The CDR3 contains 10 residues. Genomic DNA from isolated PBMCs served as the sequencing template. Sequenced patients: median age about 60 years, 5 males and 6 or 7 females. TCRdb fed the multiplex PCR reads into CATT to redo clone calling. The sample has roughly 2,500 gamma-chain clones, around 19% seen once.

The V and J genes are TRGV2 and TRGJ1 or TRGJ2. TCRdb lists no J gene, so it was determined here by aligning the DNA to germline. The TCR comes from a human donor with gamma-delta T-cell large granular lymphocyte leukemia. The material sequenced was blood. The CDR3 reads CATFSRGKLF. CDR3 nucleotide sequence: TGTGCCACCTTTTCCCGGGGGAAACTCTTT.